Sequencing of this T cell receptor beta chain was carried out in a study of breast tumors, draining lymph nodes, adjacent tissues. Overall study results and limits: Luminal-like breast cancer showed significantly greater tumor-nontumor repertoire similarity than basal-like breast cancer did. Tumor TCR diversity was below lymph nodes but above nontumor tissue. That most tumor T cells come from lymph nodes remained unproven.

V shed 4 bases and J shed 5 bases, with 16 bases lying between them. CDR1 SGDLS and CDR2 YYNGEE come from the germline V gene. The CDR3 is made up of 15 amino acids. About this clonotype itself: The antigen is undetermined. A much larger clone is a single base away; this may be a read error.

TCRdb recomputed calls from the multiplex PCR reads with MiXCR, one row per CDR3 protein. The profile shows about 180,000 distinct CDR3 sequences, 30% to 35% of them singletons. Breast cancer patients provided tissue from their axillary draining lymph nodes. The V gene is TRBV9, the J gene TRBJ2-1, with D tentatively TRBD1 or TRBD2 (5 bases each). The source is a female donor with breast cancer. Some clones in this sample may be carry-over from other donors' samples. The sample comprised axillary lymph node tissue. CDR3 residues: CASSIDSGLNNEQFF. The CDR3 DNA sequence: TGTGCCAGCAGCATAGACAGCGGATTAAACAATGAGCAGTTCTTC.